Below, 25 T cell receptor beta chains from the same sample are listed, as sequenced in a study of graft-versus-host responses after intestinal transplantation (dated by TCRdb to the early 2020s). Libraries were constructed by the immunoSEQ multiplex PCR assay. In TCRdb, the immuneACCESS table is reduced to in-frame sequences with V and J assigned. These tables do not hold every clone; where another copy was compared, an unresolved V gene accounts for under half, and the others remain unexplained. Counted in this sample were more than 95,000 clones; roughly nine tenths of them appeared once. The ten largest clones capture about 0.18% of the sample. These receptors have no identified antigens. The label giving this sample's time point can be read as: cells obtained before transplantation from donor or recipient. The input for sequencing was unstimulated CD4+ T cells sorted from spleen or lymph node cells, taken before intestinal transplant. These receptors were taken from a human donor who received an intestinal transplant.

CDR3 coding DNA: TGTGCCAGCAGCCAAGATCGCGGGTCCGTGGAGACCCAGTACTTC. Residues: CASSQDRGSVETQYF. The rearrangement uses TRBV14 and TRBJ2-5, with TRBD2 as a possible D gene (5 bases). Trimming cost V 0 bases and J 5 bases, with 13 bases left between them. In germline, CDR1 is SGHDN, CDR2 FVKESK. The CDR3 is made up of 15 amino acids.

V gene TRBV5-6 combines with J gene TRBJ1-1, with a tentative D call TRBD1 (6 bases). CDR1 is SGHDT, CDR2 YYEEEE, per germline. The CDR3 spans 16 residues. V was clipped by 2 bases and J by 1 base, with 15 bases between them. The CDR3 bases are TGTGCCAGCAGCTTTCGTACTACAGGGCAGAACACTGAAGCTTTCTTT. Translated: CASSFRTTGQNTEAFF.

The chain joins TRBV6-6 to TRBJ2-7; tentative D call: TRBD2 (6 bases). This CDR3 has 15 amino acids. Germline V gives CDR1 MNHNY, CDR2 SVGAGI (reference sequence). Trimming removed 0 bases from V and 6 bases from J, with 15 bases in between. The DNA for the CDR3 is TGTGCCAGCAGTTACTCTCTGGCGGGAACAAGCGAGCAGTACTTC. This encodes CASSYSLAGTSEQYF.

The genes are TRBV7-9 and TRBJ2-1; 11 bases match TRBD2. The ends lost 0 bases at V and 7 bases at J; junction bases unmatched: 8. The length of the CDR3 is 17 residues. CDR1 is SEHNR and CDR2 is FQNEAQ in the germline V gene (reference sequence). The CDR3 reads CASSLAHATSGINEQFF. CDR3 bases: TGTGCCAGCAGCTTAGCGCACGCGACTAGCGGGATAAATGAGCAGTTCTTC.

The rearrangement joins TRBV7-2 to TRBJ2-7, with D possibly matching TRBD1 (5 bases). Trimming removed 2 bases from V and 3 bases from J, with 11 bases in between. This CDR3 spans 14 amino acids. Germline values: CDR1 SGHTA, CDR2 FQGNSA. CDR3 in amino acids: CASSLSATDYEQYF. The CDR3 bases are TGTGCCAGCAGCTTATCTGCGACAGACTACGAGCAGTACTTC.

CDR3 sequence reads: CASSRRAISGNTIYF. DNA for the CDR3: TGTGCCAGCAGCCGCAGGGCCATCTCTGGAAACACCATATATTTT. The V call is TRBV6-5, the J call TRBJ1-3; tentative D call: TRBD1 (5 bases). Germline V gene data show CDR1 as MNHEY and CDR2 as SVGAGI. The V and J ends lost 6 bases and 0 bases respectively, with 12 bases between them. This CDR3 is built from 15 residues.

The chain joins TRBV6-5 to TRBJ1-1; 10 bases agree with TRBD1. CDR3 size: 13 residues. Germline-derived CDR1 and CDR2 are MNHEY and SVGAGI. The junction had 3 bases not matched to a gene; V was cut back by 6 bases and J by 5 bases. The CDR3 protein is CASSRDRGTEAFF. The CDR3, as DNA: TGTGCCAGCAGCCGGGACAGGGGAACTGAAGCTTTCTTT.

V usage is TRBV5-1 and J usage is TRBJ2-3; TRBD1 might be the D (5 bases). Deletions cut 0 bases from V and 3 bases from J, with 5 bases between. The CDR3 is 13 residues long. In germline, CDR1 is SGHRS, CDR2 YFSETQ. The CDR3 coding sequence is TGCGCCAGCAGCTTGGGACAGACAGATACGCAGTATTTT. Residues: CASSLGQTDTQYF.

The chain is built from TRBV10-3 and TRBJ2-5, with D tentatively TRBD1 (6 bases). The CDR3 spans 13 residues. V lost 4 bases to trimming and J lost 2 bases, with 8 bases between them. Germline V CDR1 and CDR2: ENHRY, SYGVKD. The CDR3 bases are TGTGCCATCAGTGGGGGGCTGCAAGAGACCCAGTACTTC. Amino acid sequence: CAISGGLQETQYF.

The chain carries TRBV6-5 and TRBJ2-5, with D tentatively TRBD2 (5 bases). Trimming took off 5 bases at V and 6 bases at J, with 7 bases between the two ends. This CDR3 has 11 amino acids. The V gene's germline CDR1 is MNHEY and CDR2 SVGAGI. The CDR3 coding sequence is TGTGCCAGCAGTCGAGGGCAGACCCAGTACTTC. The encoded protein is CASSRGQTQYF.

This clone has just one count. V is TRBV19 and J is TRBJ2-7, with TRBD1 matching over 9 bases. This CDR3 is 16 amino acids long. Germline-derived CDR1 and CDR2 are LNHDA and SQIVND (reference sequence). V was clipped by 7 bases and J by 5 bases; unmatched bases: 15. CDR3 coding DNA: TGTGCCAGTATGGGGTTGTCGGACAGGGGATTCCACGAGCAGTACTTC. This sequence encodes CASMGLSDRGFHEQYF.

The chain carries TRBV2 and TRBJ2-3; 8 positions match TRBD1. The CDR3 spans 14 residues. The V gene's germline CDR1 is SNHLY and CDR2 FYNNEI. V lost 7 bases to trimming and J lost 3 bases; unmatched junction nucleotides: 6. CDR3 in DNA: TGTGCCAGCACGAAGCAGGGGGCGACAGATACGCAGTATTTT. Its protein is CASTKQGATDTQYF.

This clone was detected only once. The CDR3 DNA is TGTGCCAGTAGTATCCCGGGACAGGGCAAACTGTTTTTT. Encoded protein: CASSIPGQGKLFF. The rearrangement joins TRBV19 to TRBJ1-4, with TRBD1 matching 9 bases. The CDR3 totals 13 residues. J lost 11 bases, V lost 3 bases, and 4 bases had no gene match. The V gene's germline CDR1 is LNHDA and CDR2 SQIVND (reference sequence).

J is TRBJ2-2 and V is TRBV7-6; 12 nucleotides agree with TRBD2. V trimming: 5 bases; J trimming: 6 bases; junction bases outside the gene matches: 7. The CDR3 loop spans 16 amino acids. Germline loops: CDR1 SGHVS, CDR2 FNYEAQ. This CDR3 is CASSPTLAGGPGELFF. As DNA, the CDR3 is TGTGCCAGCAGCCCGACGCTAGCGGGGGGGCCCGGGGAGCTGTTTTTT.

The chain recombines TRBV6-1 with TRBJ1-6; no firm D call. The V and J ends lost 2 bases and 7 bases respectively, with 9 bases between them. This CDR3 has 14 residues. Germline V gene data show CDR1 as MNHNS and CDR2 as SASEGT. The CDR3 loop is CASSELRRNSPLHF. CDR3 bases: TGTGCCAGCAGTGAACTAAGAAGAAATTCACCCCTCCACTTT.

The chain is built from TRBV27 and TRBJ1-5, with D unresolved. Trimming pared 8 bases from V and 3 bases from J, leaving 17 bases between. The CDR3 is made up of 15 amino acids. CDR1 is MNHEY, CDR2 SMNVEV, per germline (reference sequence). CDR3 nucleotides: TGTGCCAGCGGCCGAGGGCAGCTTATCAATCAGCCCCAGCATTTT. Protein product: CASGRGQLINQPQHF.

J is TRBJ2-2 and V is TRBV18, with D uncertain. Germline V lookup: CDR1 KGHSH, CDR2 LQKENI. The CDR3 loop spans 12 amino acids. The germline V and J ends were trimmed by 2 bases and 5 bases, with 3 bases remaining between them. Here the CDR3 reads CASSPLTGELFF. DNA for the CDR3: TGTGCCAGCTCACCATTAACCGGGGAGCTGTTTTTT.

The rearrangement uses TRBV6-5 and TRBJ2-7; TRBD1 is a possible D gene (5 bases). Trimming shortened V by 6 bases and J by 5 bases, and 20 bases separated the two germline ends. The CDR3 is 15 amino acids. CDR1 is MNHEY and CDR2 is SVGAGI in the germline V gene. The CDR3 loop is CASSRRVQGRHEQYF. CDR3 nucleotides: TGTGCCAGCAGCCGAAGGGTGCAGGGAAGGCACGAGCAGTACTTC.

The chain uses TRBV2 and TRBJ1-1; possibly TRBD1 for D (6 bases). Trimming stripped 6 bases from V and 1 base from J, with 9 bases between. CDR1 and CDR2 from the germline V gene are SNHLY and FYNNEI. The CDR3 spans 13 residues. The CDR3 loop reads CASRKGQNTEAFF. The DNA of the CDR3 is TGTGCCAGCAGGAAGGGACAGAACACTGAAGCTTTCTTT.

The chain uses TRBV6-5 and TRBJ2-7; D possibly corresponds to TRBD1 (8 bases). Germline V gene data show CDR1 as MNHEY and CDR2 as SVGAGI. The V and J ends lost 0 bases and 6 bases respectively, with 12 bases between them. CDR3 length: 14 amino acids. The CDR3: CASSYSNRGGEQYF. The CDR3 nucleotides read TGTGCCAGCAGTTACTCAAACAGGGGGGGCGAGCAGTACTTC.

The CDR3: CASAAGLNTEAFF. Here the CDR3 DNA reads TGCGCCAGCGCCGCGGGGTTGAACACTGAAGCTTTCTTT. The genes are TRBV5-1 and TRBJ1-1; the D is unclear. Germline CDR1 is SGHRS and CDR2 is YFSETQ. V lost 7 bases and J 0 bases, leaving 10 bases between the germline ends. This CDR3 contains 13 residues.

The CDR3 DNA sequence: TGCGCCAGCAGTGACGGGGGGGCGAACACCGGGGAGCTGTTTTTT. Protein sequence: CASSDGGANTGELFF. The gene calls are TRBV10-1 and TRBJ2-2; 8 bases are a match to TRBD2. J gave up 0 bases and V 3 bases, and 0 bases lay outside the gene matches. From germline, CDR1 is WNHNN and CDR2 SYGVQD (reference sequence). The CDR3 contains 15 residues.

The chain links TRBV9 to TRBJ1-2, with 7 bases matching TRBD1. The CDR3 totals 14 residues. V trimming: 3 bases; J trimming: 3 bases; junction bases outside the gene matches: 5. Germline V gene lookup returns CDR1 SGDLS and CDR2 YYNGEE. The CDR3 spells CASSGQGSDYGYTF. CDR3 sequence (DNA): TGTGCCAGCAGCGGACAGGGAAGTGACTATGGCTACACCTTC.

This clone came up once. The chain is built from TRBV29-1 and TRBJ2-7; 9 bases are a match to TRBD1. CDR1 is SQVTM, CDR2 ANQGSEA, per germline. The CDR3 is made up of 13 amino acids. The ends lost 7 bases at V and 5 bases at J; junction bases unmatched: 9. The CDR3 DNA reads TGCAGCGCCCCGGGACAGGGTTACCACGAGCAGTACTTC. Amino acid sequence: CSAPGQGYHEQYF.

This clone came up once. The CDR3 sequence is CASSVPGELFF. The CDR3 nucleotides are TGTGCCAGCTCGGTTCCCGGGGAGCTGTTTTTT. V is TRBV6-1 and J is TRBJ2-2; D ambiguous. Germline lookup yields CDR1 MNHNS and CDR2 SASEGT. The CDR3 totals 11 residues. Trimming took 8 bases from V and 6 from J, leaving 7 bases between them.